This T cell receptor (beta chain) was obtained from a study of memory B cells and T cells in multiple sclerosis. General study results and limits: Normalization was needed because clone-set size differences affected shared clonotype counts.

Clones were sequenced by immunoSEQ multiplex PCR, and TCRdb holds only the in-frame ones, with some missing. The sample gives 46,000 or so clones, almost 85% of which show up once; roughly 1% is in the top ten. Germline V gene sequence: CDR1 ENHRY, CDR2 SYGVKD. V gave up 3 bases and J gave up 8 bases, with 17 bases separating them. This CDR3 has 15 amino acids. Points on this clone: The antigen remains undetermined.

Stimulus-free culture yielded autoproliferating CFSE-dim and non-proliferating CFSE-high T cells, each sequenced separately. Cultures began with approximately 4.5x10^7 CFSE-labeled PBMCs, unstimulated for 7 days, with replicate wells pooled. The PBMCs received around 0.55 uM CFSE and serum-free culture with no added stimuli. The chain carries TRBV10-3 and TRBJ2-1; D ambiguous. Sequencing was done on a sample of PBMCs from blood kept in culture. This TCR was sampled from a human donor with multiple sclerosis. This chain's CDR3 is CAISESGGPPDEQFF. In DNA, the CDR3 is TGTGCCATCAGTGAATCCGGTGGGCCGCCGGATGAGCAGTTCTTC.